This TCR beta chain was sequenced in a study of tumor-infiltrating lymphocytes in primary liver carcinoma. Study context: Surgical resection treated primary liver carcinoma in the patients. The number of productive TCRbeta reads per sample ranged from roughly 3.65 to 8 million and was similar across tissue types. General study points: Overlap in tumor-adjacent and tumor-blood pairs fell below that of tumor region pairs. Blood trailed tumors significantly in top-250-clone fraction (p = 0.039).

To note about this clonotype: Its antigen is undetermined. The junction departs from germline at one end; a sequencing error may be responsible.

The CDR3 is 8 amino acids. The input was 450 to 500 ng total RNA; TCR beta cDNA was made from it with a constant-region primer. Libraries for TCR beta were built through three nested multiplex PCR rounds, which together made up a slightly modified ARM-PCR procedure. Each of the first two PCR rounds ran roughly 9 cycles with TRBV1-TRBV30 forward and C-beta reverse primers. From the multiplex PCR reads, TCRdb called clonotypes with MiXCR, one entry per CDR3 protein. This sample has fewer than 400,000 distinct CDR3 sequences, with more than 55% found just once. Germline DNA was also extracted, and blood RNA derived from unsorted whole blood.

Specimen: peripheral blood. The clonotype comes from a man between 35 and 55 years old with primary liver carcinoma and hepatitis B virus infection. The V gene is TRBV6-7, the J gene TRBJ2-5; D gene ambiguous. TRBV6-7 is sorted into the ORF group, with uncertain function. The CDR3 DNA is TGTGCCGTAGAGACCCAGAACTTC. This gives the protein CAVETQNF.